The T cell receptor (beta chain) under discussion was sequenced for a study of blood T cells in healthy people across ages. Study-level findings and limits: PBMCs went unsorted, and a conclusive naive versus antigen-experienced comparison was therefore prevented.

Trimming removed 2 bases at V and 7 bases at J, with 12 bases between. CDR1 and CDR2 from the germline V gene are SGHRS and YFSETQ. CDR3 length equals 13 residues. This clonotype was detected ten times or more. What it binds is unknown. Together with a sample-barcoded 5' primer, a J-beta primer mix was included in a second PCR lasting roughly 6 to 12 cycles. MiXCR was run by TCRdb on the 5' RACE reads, yielding one entry per CDR3 protein. The data show 500,000 to 550,000 distinct CDR3 sequences, with approximately 25% seen just once and roughly 9% held by the top ten. Another study also made use of these data, one on T cells of mothers and their children.

The sequence came from a boy aged 5 to 17 in good health. Sequenced input: blood. The V gene is TRBV5-1, the J gene TRBJ1-1; D might be TRBD1 (5 bases). CDR3 sequence (DNA): TGCGCCAGCAGCTTACAGAGGGGCCTTGAAGCTTTCTTT. It is translated as CASSLQRGLEAFF.